Below are 2 T cell receptor beta chains sequenced from a single sample in a study of STAT3 mutations in large granular lymphocyte leukemia. Whole-study findings and limits: In T-cell large granular lymphocyte leukemia, about half of patients showed multiple immunodominant subclonotypes.

Antigens of these TCRs are unknown. Libraries were prepared by immunoSEQ multiplex PCR; TCRdb keeps only in-frame clonotypes and omits some of them. The profile shows about 7,000 clones, roughly 59% of them singletons. Sample: peripheral blood mononuclear cells. Receptor source: a boy between 10 and 17 years old with T-cell large granular lymphocyte leukemia. Some clones in this sample may be carry-over from other donors' samples.

This clone was counted only a few times. The rearrangement uses TRBV27 and TRBJ2-7; 9 nucleotides agree with TRBD2. The germline V gene has CDR1 MNHEY and CDR2 SMNVEV (reference sequence). V lost 6 bases and J lost 5; bases outside the gene matches: 5. This CDR3 region has 13 residues. CDR3 DNA sequence: TGTGCCAGCAGCGGACTAGCGCATGACGAGCAGTACTTC. As protein: CASSGLAHDEQYF.

V and J are TRBV18 and TRBJ2-1, with a possible D match to TRBD2 (6 bases). The CDR3 consists of 16 residues. Trimming removed 2 bases from V and 1 base from J, with 12 bases in between. The germline V gene has CDR1 KGHSH and CDR2 LQKENI. CDR3 nucleotides: TGTGCCAGCTCACCAGCGTCGGGAGTGTCCTACAATGAGCAGTTCTTC. As protein: CASSPASGVSYNEQFF.